This T cell receptor (beta chain) was recorded in a study of blood T cell repertoires in COVID-19. Looking at the study overall: Samples representing acute and convalescent COVID-19 were sourced from the United States, Italy and Spain. PBMCs, B-cell-depleted T cells, or T cells were the source of the cDNA or gDNA that made up the material.

Germline V gives CDR1 KGHSH, CDR2 LQKENI. The J segment lost 5 bases and the V segment lost 4 bases, leaving 5 bases of the junction unmatched. The length of the CDR3 is 15 residues. Original processing methods: Estimation of nucleated cell counts was performed using reference gene primer amplification. Clones were sequenced by immunoSEQ multiplex PCR, and TCRdb holds only the in-frame ones, with some missing. The V and J calls and clone size are taken from that table; D and trimming were inferred from the DNA. This sample has around 260,000 clones, with 70% to 90% found just once. The sample was peripheral blood. The gene calls are TRBV18 and TRBJ2-1, with 10 bases lining up with TRBD1. The receptor comes from a woman in her 30s with active or convalescent COVID-19. CDR3 loop: CASSLDRGQDNEQFF. In DNA form, the CDR3 reads TGTGCCAGCTCACTCGACAGGGGGCAAGACAATGAGCAGTTCTTC. Supplemented by reference TRBV18 and TRBJ2-1, the full variable domain reads NAGVMQNPRHLVRRRGQEARLRCSPMKGHSHVYWYRQLPEEGLKFMVYLQKENIIDESGMPKERFSAEFPKEGPSILRIQQVVRGDSAAYFCASSLDRGQDNEQFFGPGTRLTVL.